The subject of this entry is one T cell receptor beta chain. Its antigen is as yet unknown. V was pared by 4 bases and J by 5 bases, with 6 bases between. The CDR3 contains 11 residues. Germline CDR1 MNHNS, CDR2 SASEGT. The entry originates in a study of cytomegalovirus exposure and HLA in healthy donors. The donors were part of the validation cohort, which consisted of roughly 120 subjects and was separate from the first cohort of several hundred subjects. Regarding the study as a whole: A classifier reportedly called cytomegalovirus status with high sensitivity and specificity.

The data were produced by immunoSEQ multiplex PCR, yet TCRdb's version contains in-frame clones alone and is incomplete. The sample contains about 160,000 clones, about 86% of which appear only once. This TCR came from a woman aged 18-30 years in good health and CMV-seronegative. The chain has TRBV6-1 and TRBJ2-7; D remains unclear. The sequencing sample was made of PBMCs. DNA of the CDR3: TGTGCCAGCAGTGCGGCGGACGAGCAGTACTTC. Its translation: CASSAADEQYF.